This TCR beta chain originates from a study of T cells in localized non-small cell lung cancer (dated by TCRdb to the early 2020s). With regard to the full study: The study examined T cell repertoires in 200 to 250 patients with early-stage NSCLC and compared tumors with uninvolved tumor-adjacent lungs. The cohort was made up of hundreds of treatment-naive NSCLC patients whose localized lung tumors had been resected. NSCLC patients had a mean age of around 70 years, and more than 120 were male and about a hundred female. The paper as a whole reports these results and caveats: Uninvolved tumor-adjacent lung showed the highest T cell clonality, higher than tumor, which suggests more focused antigenic responses in the uninvolved tumor-adjacent lung. Because multi-region tumor sequencing was not done, intratumor heterogeneity could not be ruled out. Because of the exploratory design, TCR variables were selected using unadjusted p-values without false-discovery rate correction. A median of about 61 of the top 100 tumor clones turned up in the paired uninvolved adjacent lung, and 25 to 30 of those clones also ranked among the top 100 of that same adjacent lung. Longer overall survival was associated with higher blood T cell density, whereas shorter survival was associated with higher adjacent-lung clonality.

At diagnosis, peripheral blood, uninvolved tumor-adjacent lung and tumor were collected and stored as a combination of fresh-frozen and FFPE material. Blood samples were analyzed as peripheral blood mononuclear cells for TCR repertoire profiling. As concerns this clone: It has no known antigen specificity. Base qualities are missing; no much larger clone stands one base away.

Here V drops 1 base and J drops 10 bases, and the junction holds 9 bases not matched to any gene. CDR1 SGHTA and CDR2 FQGNSA were looked up in the germline V gene. The CDR3 starts with the cysteine, ends with the phenylalanine, and has 15 residues. Of all the DNA, just the CDR3 is kept, 45 bases in frame from base 1. The immunoSEQ Assay was used to sequence TCR beta CDR3 regions from DNA. As for the original processing: To compute T cell density, TCR beta template counts were normalized to usable DNA, which was estimated by amplifying housekeeping genes. Richness was estimated with the preseqR package, extrapolating to 400,000 templates for PBMC samples and 120,000 templates for tissue samples. Clonality was calculated as one minus Pielou's evenness. Differential abundance testing on productive amino-acid clonotypes, with a minimum total count of 5 and an alpha of 0.1, was used to identify tissue-enriched TCRs. The Jaccard Index and the Morisita Overlap Index were used to quantify repertoire overlap between compartments. GLIPH clustered TCR beta CDR3s with public tetramer-defined viral CDR3s; viral motifs required at least three viral sequences plus V-gene enrichment. TCRdb took over this immuneACCESS table, retaining in-frame rearrangements with V and J assigned. Such tables are incomplete; in checked studies, under half of the missing clones stem from an unresolved V gene, and the remainder is unexplained. V, J and clone size reflect that table, while D and trimming were determined from the DNA. A total of fewer than 35,000 clones appear in this sample, about 85% of them only once. The ten largest clonotypes hold 15% to 20% of the sample.

This clonotype was sampled from a man between 40 and 75 years old with stage III lung adenocarcinoma. The sample consisted of peripheral blood mononuclear cells, taken before any cancer treatment. This chain joins TRBV7-2 to TRBJ2-1; TRBD2 fits 8 bases in the junction. The bases read TGTGCCAGCAGCTTAGGCGGGGGGCGCGAGGGGGAGCAGTTCTTC. This encodes CASSLGGGREGEQFF.